These 8 T cell receptor beta chains were all obtained from the same sample, sequenced in a study of T cells in Graves' hyperthyroidism and ophthalmopathy (dated by TCRdb to the late 2010s). The library was obtained by multiplex PCR. For sequencing, an Illumina HiSeq 2000 was employed. TCR beta CDR3 regions were amplified from RNA transcripts. The TCR CDR3 was subjected to a first round of RT-PCR using the HTBI primer set and the Qiagen OneStep RT-PCR kit. The public reads were reanalyzed by TCRdb: fastp trimming at Q25, MiXCR alignment, in-frame beta chains only. Each entry is one CDR3 protein sequence, shown with its most common DNA and genes. The sample table records around 350,000 distinct CDR3 sequences; around 14% of these occur just once. Around a quarter of the sample is in the top ten clones. Sequencing was performed on blood. The origin of the receptors is a woman aged 18-29 years with Graves' hyperthyroidism that later progressed to Graves' ophthalmopathy.

Many counts were recorded for this clonotype. The rearrangement joins TRBV20-1 to TRBJ2-1; 14 nucleotides line up with TRBD2. In germline, CDR1 is DFQATT, CDR2 SNEGSKA (reference sequence). The CDR3 runs 17 residues. The chain's CDR3 is CGTPGLAGVPSYNEQFF. The DNA of the CDR3 is TGCGGGACTCCGGGACTAGCGGGGGTTCCTTCCTACAATGAGCAGTTCTTC.

This clonotype appeared many times. The V call is TRBV20-1, the J call TRBJ2-5; 13 bases line up with TRBD2. The length of the CDR3 is 15 residues. The V gene's germline CDR1 is DFQATT and CDR2 SNEGSKA (reference sequence). Unmatched junction bases numbered 4, after V lost 1 base and J lost 5 bases. CDR3 in amino acids: CSARGTSGSGETQYF. The CDR3 nucleotides read TGCAGTGCTAGAGGGACTAGCGGGAGTGGGGAGACCCAGTACTTC.

Comment on this clonotype: A much larger clonotype is one base distant, so this may be a read error. This chain uses TRBV6-2 or TRBV6-3 with TRBJ2-7; 11 bases fit TRBD1. The V and J ends lost 5 bases and 9 bases, in that order; junction bases with no gene match: 21. The CDR3 has 18 residues. The germline V gene encodes CDR1 MNHEY and CDR2 SVGEGT. The CDR3, as DNA: TGTGCCAGCAGTCAAATCTTGACCTGGACAGGGGGCGATGGGGGGCAGTACTTC. It translates to CASSQILTWTGGDGGQYF.

This clonotype was detected a few times. This sequence joins TRBV13 and TRBJ2-1; TRBD2 is a possible D gene (6 bases). Germline values: CDR1 PRHDT, CDR2 FYEKMQ (reference sequence). This CDR3 has 12 residues. Trimming stripped 3 bases from V and 8 bases from J, with 8 bases between. CDR3 nucleotide sequence: TGTGCCAGCAGCTTGAGGAGGGATGAGCAGTTCTTC. This translates into CASSLRRDEQFF. The variable domain in full, completed from reference TRBV13 and TRBJ2-1, reads AAGVIQSPRHLIKEKRETATLKCYPIPRHDTVYWYQQGPGQDPQFLISFYEKMQSDKGSIPDRFSAQQFSDYHSELNMSSLELGDSALYFCASSLRRDEQFFGPGTRLTVL.

This chain links TRBV7-2 with TRBJ2-5; D not certain. With 5 bases removed from V and 1 base from J, the gap between germline ends came to 11 bases. Germline-derived CDR1 and CDR2 are SGHTA and FQGNSA. The length of the CDR3 is 14 residues. CDR3 DNA sequence: TGTGCCAGCAGCCCTTGGGCTTCCCAAGAGACCCAGTACTTC. Protein: CASSPWASQETQYF.

This clonotype was counted at least ten times. The chain combines TRBV4-1 with TRBJ2-3, with D unclear. Trimming left V 2 bases short and J 1 base short, with 4 bases between. The CDR3 has 13 amino acids. CDR1 and CDR2 from the germline V gene are MGHRA and YSYEKL. As DNA, the CDR3 is TGCGCCAGCAGCCAAAGAGGCACAGATACGCAGTATTTT. It translates to CASSQRGTDTQYF.

This clonotype has a handful of counts. The rearrangement joins TRBV9 to TRBJ2-7, with D possibly matching TRBD2 (5 bases). Germline values: CDR1 SGDLS, CDR2 YYNGEE. This CDR3 comprises 15 residues. V was trimmed by 4 bases and J by 6 bases, leaving 20 bases between them. CDR3 sequence: CASSPTRDVFSEQYF. The CDR3 DNA reads as TGTGCCAGCAGCCCCACTAGAGATGTTTTCAGCGAGCAGTACTTC.

The rearrangement uses TRBV5-1 and TRBJ2-5, with no clear D. The germline gives CDR1 SGHRS, CDR2 YFSETQ. CDR3 length: 13 amino acids. The V end lost 5 bases, the J end lost 2 bases, and 10 bases lay between the germline ends. The CDR3 spells CASRTTVQETQYF. The DNA for the CDR3 is TGCGCCAGCAGGACGACCGTACAAGAGACCCAGTACTTC. Full variable domain (missing parts from reference TRBV5-1 and TRBJ2-5): KAGVTQTPRYLIKTRGQQVTLSCSPISGHRSVSWYQQTPGQGLQFLFEYFSETQRNKGNFPGRFSGRQFSNSRSEMNVSTLELGDSALYLCASRTTVQETQYFGPGTRLLVL.